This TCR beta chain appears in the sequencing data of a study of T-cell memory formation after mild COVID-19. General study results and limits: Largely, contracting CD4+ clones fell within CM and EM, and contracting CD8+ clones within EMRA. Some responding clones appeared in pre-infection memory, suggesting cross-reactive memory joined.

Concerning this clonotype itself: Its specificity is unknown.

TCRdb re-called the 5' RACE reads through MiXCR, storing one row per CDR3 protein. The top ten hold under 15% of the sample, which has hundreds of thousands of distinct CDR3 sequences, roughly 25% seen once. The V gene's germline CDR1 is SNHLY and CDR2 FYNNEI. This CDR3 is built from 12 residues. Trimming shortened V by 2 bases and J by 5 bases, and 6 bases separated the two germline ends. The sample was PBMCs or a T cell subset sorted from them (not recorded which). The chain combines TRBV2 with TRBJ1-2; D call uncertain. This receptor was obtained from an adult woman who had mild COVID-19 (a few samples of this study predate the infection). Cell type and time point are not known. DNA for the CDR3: TGTGCCAGCAGTGAACGGTCTTATGGCTACACCTTC. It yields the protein CASSERSYGYTF.